This T cell receptor beta chain originates from a study of T cells in Graves' hyperthyroidism and ophthalmopathy. Study-level points and caveats: Most clonotypes that expanded in the thyroid above 0.001 also showed up in blood.

This clonotype was detected only a few times. Its antigen is unknown. Trimming cost V 1 base and J 0 bases, with 14 bases left between them. Germline CDR1 SEHNR, CDR2 FQNEAQ (reference sequence). The CDR3 totals 17 residues. RNA transcripts gave rise to amplified TCR beta CDR3 regions. During a first-round RT-PCR of the TCR CDR3, the HTBI primer set was used. Each CDR3 protein gets one entry after TCRdb re-called the multiplex PCR reads with MiXCR. In the table there are about 400,000 distinct CDR3 sequences, 14% to 15% of which are singletons. This chain uses TRBV7-9 with TRBJ2-3, with D tentatively TRBD2 (6 bases). The sample was blood. This TCR was recovered from a woman aged 25 to 39 with Graves' hyperthyroidism. CDR3 sequence: CASSLVRGGSSTDTQYF. DNA of the CDR3: TGTGCCAGCAGCTTAGTGCGGGGAGGTTCTAGCACAGATACGCAGTATTTT.